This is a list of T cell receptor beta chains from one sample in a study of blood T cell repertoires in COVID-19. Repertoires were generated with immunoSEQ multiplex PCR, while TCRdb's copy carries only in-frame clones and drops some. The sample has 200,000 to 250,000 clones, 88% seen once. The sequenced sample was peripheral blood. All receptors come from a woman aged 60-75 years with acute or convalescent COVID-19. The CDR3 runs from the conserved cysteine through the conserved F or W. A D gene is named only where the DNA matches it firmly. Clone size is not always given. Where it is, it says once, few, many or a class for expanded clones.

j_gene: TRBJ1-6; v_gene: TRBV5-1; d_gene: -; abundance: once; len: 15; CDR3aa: CASSLGQAYNSPLHF; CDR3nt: TGCGCCAGCAGCTTGGGACAGGCTTATAATTCACCCCTCCACTTT
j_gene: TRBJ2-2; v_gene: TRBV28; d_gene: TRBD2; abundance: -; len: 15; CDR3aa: CASSLGGVGTGELFF; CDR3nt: TGTGCCAGCAGTTTGGGGGGGGTTGGCACCGGGGAGCTGTTTTTT
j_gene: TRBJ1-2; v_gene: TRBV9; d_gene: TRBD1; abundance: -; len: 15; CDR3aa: CASSVARDRGSGYTF; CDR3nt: TGTGCCAGCAGCGTAGCCCGGGACAGGGGGTCTGGCTACACCTTC
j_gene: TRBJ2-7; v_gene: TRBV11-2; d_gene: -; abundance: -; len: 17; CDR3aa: CASSLRGVRVLTREQYF; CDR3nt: TGTGCCAGCAGCTTAAGGGGCGTACGAGTTCTTACTCGCGAGCAGTACTTC
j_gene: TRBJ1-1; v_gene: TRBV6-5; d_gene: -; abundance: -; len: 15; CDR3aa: CASLDLGQGNTEAFF; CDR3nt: TGTGCCAGCCTCGACCTGGGACAAGGGAACACTGAAGCTTTCTTT
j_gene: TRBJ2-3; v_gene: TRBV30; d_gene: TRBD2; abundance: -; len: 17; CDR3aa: CAWSVGLAGGLGDTQYF; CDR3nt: TGTGCCTGGAGTGTCGGTCTAGCGGGGGGGCTTGGAGATACGCAGTATTTT
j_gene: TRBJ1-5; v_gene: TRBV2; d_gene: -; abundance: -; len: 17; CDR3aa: CASSEESAVVGSQPQHF; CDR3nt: TGTGCCAGCAGTGAGGAGTCGGCGGTTGTAGGTTCACAGCCCCAGCATTTT
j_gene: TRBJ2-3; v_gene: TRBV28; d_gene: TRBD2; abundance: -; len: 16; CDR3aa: CASSLYRAGGPDTQYF; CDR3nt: TGTGCCAGCAGCCTTTATCGAGCGGGAGGGCCGGATACGCAGTATTTT
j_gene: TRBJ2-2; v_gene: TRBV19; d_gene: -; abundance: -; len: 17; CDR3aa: CASSSDPGGMNTGELFF; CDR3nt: TGTGCCAGTAGCTCGGACCCAGGGGGGATGAACACCGGGGAGCTGTTTTTT
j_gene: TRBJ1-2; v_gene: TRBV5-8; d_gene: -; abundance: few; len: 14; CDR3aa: CASSFDQGYYGYTF; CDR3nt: TGTGCCAGCAGCTTCGACCAGGGCTACTATGGCTACACCTTC
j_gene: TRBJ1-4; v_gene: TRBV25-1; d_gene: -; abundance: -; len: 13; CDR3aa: CASSDGGREKLFF; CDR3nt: TGTGCCAGCAGTGATGGGGGCAGGGAAAAACTGTTTTTT
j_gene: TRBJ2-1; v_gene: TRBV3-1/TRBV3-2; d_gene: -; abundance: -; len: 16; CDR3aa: CASSIQRRAENNEQFF; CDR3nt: TGTGCCAGCAGCATACAAAGGCGGGCAGAAAACAATGAGCAGTTCTTC
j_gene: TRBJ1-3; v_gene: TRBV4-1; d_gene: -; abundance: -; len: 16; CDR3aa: CASSQGRATKGNTIYF; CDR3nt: TGCGCCAGCAGCCAAGGGAGGGCTACGAAAGGAAACACCATATATTTT
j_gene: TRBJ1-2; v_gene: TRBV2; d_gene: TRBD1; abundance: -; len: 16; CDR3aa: CASSEIGQASNYGYTF; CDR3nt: TGTGCCAGCAGCGAAATCGGACAGGCTTCTAACTATGGCTACACCTTC
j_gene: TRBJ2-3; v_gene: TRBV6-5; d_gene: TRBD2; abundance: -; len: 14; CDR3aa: CASSRGGGTDTQYF; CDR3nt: TGTGCCAGCAGCCGGGGGGGAGGCACAGATACGCAGTATTTT
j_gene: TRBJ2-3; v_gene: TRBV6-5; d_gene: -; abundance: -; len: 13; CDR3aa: CASSLSLTDTQYF; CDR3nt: TGTGCCAGCAGTCTGAGTCTCACAGATACGCAGTATTTT
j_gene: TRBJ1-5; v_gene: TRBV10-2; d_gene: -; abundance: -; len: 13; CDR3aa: CASNLTPYQPQHF; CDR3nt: TGCGCCAGCAATCTGACACCCTATCAGCCCCAGCATTTT
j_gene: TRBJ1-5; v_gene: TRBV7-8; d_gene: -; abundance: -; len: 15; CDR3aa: CASSLAGGSNQPQHF; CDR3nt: TGTGCCAGCAGCTTAGCAGGGGGAAGCAATCAGCCCCAGCATTTT
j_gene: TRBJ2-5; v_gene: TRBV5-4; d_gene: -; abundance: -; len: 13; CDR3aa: CASSSDRKETQYF; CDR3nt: TGTGCCAGCAGTTCCGACAGGAAAGAGACCCAGTACTTC
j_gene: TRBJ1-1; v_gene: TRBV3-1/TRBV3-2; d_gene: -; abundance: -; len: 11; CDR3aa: CASSRRGEAFF; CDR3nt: TGTGCCAGCAGTCGAAGGGGAGAAGCTTTCTTT
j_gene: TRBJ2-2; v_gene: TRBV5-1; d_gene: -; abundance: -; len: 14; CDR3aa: CASRWQANTGELFF; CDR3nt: TGCGCCAGCAGGTGGCAGGCGAACACCGGGGAGCTGTTTTTT
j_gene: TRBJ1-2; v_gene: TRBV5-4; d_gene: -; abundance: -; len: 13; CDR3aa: CASSWDTNYGYTF; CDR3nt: TGTGCCAGCAGCTGGGACACTAACTATGGCTACACCTTC
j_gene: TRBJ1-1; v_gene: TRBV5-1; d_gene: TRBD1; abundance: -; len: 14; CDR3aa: CASSSMDRDTEAFF; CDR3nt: TGCGCCAGCAGCTCTATGGACAGGGACACTGAAGCTTTCTTT
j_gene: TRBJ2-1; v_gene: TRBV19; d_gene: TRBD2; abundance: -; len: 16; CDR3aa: CASSIVQEAGFRGQFF; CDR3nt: TGTGCCAGTAGTATAGTCCAGGAAGCGGGATTCCGTGGGCAGTTCTTC
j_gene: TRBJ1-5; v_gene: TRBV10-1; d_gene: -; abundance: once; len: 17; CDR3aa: CASSESWRLYSNQPQHF; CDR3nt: TGCGCCAGCAGTGAGTCATGGAGGCTATATAGCAATCAGCCCCAGCATTTT
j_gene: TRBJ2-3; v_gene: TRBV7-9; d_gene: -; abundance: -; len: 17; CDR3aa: CASSAYMGLSTTDTQYF; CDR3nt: TGTGCCAGCAGCGCTTATATGGGACTCTCTACGACAGATACGCAGTATTTT
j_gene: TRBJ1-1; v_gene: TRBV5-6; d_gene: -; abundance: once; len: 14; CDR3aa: CASSFPGENTEAFF; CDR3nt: TGTGCCAGCAGCTTCCCAGGGGAGAACACTGAAGCTTTCTTT
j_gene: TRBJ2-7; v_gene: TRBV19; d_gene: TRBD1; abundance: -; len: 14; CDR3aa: CASSSPGGYHEQYF; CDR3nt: TGTGCCAGTAGTTCTCCAGGGGGCTACCACGAGCAGTACTTC
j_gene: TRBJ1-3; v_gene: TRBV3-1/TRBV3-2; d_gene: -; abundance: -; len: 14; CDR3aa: CASRAAAPGNTIYF; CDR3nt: TGTGCCAGCAGGGCGGCGGCTCCTGGAAACACCATATATTTT
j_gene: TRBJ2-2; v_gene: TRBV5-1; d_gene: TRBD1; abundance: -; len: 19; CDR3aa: CASSLQVRGSSQNTGELFF; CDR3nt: TGCGCCAGCAGCTTGCAGGTCAGGGGGTCTTCCCAGAACACCGGGGAGCTGTTTTTT
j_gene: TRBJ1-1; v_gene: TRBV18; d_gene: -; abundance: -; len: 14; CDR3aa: CASSPQWGNTEAFF; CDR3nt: TGTGCCAGCTCACCGCAGTGGGGCAACACTGAAGCTTTCTTT
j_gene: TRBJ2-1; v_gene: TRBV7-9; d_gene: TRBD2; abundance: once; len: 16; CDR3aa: CASSLVVGTRSYEQFF; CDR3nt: TGTGCCAGCAGCTTAGTGGTCGGGACTAGAAGCTATGAGCAGTTCTTC
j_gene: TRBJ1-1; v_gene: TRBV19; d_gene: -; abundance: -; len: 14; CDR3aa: CASSIQDKNTEAFF; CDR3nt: TGTGCCAGTAGTATCCAGGACAAGAACACTGAAGCTTTCTTT
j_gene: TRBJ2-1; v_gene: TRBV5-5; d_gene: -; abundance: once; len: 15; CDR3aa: CASSLGPGAYNEQFF; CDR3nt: TGTGCCAGCAGCTTAGGTCCGGGGGCCTACAATGAGCAGTTCTTC
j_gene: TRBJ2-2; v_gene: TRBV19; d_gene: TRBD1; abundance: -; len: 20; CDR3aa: CASSTRTRGTGANGTGELFF; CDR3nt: TGTGCCAGTAGTACCCGGACTCGAGGGACAGGGGCCAACGGGACCGGGGAGCTGTTTTTT
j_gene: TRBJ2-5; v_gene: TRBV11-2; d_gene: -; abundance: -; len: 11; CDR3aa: CASRIEETQYF; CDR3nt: TGTGCCAGCAGGATAGAAGAGACCCAGTACTTC
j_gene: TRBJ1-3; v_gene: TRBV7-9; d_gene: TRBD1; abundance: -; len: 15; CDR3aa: CASSPTGVSGNTIYF; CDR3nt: TGTGCCAGCAGCCCGACAGGGGTTTCTGGAAACACCATATATTTT
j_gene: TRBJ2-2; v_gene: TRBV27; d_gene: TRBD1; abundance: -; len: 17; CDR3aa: CASSSMYRGPNTGELFF; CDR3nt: TGTGCCAGCAGTTCAATGTACAGGGGCCCGAACACCGGGGAGCTGTTTTTT
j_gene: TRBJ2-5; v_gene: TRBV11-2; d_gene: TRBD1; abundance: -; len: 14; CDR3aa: CASSLDTGVETQYF; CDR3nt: TGTGCCAGCAGCTTAGACACAGGGGTAGAGACCCAGTACTTC
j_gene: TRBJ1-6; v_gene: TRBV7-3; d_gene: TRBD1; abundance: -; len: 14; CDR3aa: CASSLRTGSSPLHF; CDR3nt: TGTGCCAGCAGCTTAAGGACAGGGTCGTCACCCCTCCACTTT
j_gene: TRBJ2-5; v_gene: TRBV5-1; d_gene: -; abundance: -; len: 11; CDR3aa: CASSSLSAQYF; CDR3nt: TGCGCCAGCAGCTCCTTATCGGCCCAGTACTTC
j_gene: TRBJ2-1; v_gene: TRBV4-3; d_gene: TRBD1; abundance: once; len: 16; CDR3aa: CASSLATGTDIMKQFF; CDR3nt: TGCGCCAGCAGCCTCGCAACCGGGACAGACATAATGAAGCAGTTCTTC
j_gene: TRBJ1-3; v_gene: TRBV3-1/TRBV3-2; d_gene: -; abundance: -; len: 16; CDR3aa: CASSRITAISGNTIYF; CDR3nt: TGTGCCAGCAGCCGAATTACTGCTATCTCTGGAAACACCATATATTTT
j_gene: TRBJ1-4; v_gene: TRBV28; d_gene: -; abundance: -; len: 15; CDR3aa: CASSLSQGANEKLFF; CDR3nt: TGTGCCAGCAGTTTATCACAGGGTGCTAATGAAAAACTGTTTTTT
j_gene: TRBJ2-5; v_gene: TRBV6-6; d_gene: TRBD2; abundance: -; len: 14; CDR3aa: CATSRSRESETQYF; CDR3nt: TGTGCCACGTCCCGTTCGCGGGAGTCGGAGACCCAGTACTTC
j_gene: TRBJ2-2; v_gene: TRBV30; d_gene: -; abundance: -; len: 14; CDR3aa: CAWRRQANTGELFF; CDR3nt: TGTGCCTGGAGGAGACAGGCGAACACCGGGGAGCTGTTTTTT
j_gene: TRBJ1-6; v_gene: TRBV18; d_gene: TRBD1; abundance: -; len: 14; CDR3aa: CASSGDSNNSPLHF; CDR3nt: TGTGCCAGCTCTGGGGACAGCAATAATTCACCCCTCCACTTT
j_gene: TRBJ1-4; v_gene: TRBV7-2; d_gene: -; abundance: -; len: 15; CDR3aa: CASSQDRDRKGKLFF; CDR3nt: TGTGCCAGCAGCCAAGACCGGGATAGGAAAGGAAAACTGTTTTTT
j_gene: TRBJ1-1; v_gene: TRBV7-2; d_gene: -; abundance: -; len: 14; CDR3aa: CASSLGKLAGLTFF; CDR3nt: TGTGCCAGCAGCTTAGGAAAATTGGCAGGGTTGACTTTCTTT
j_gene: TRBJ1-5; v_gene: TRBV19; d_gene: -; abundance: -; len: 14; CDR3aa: CASCVTGGNQPQHF; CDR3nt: TGTGCCAGCTGCGTCACAGGAGGCAATCAGCCCCAGCATTTT